The next 21 T cell receptor beta chains were all read from a single sample in a study of EBV T-cell therapy then PD-1 blockade in nasopharyngeal carcinoma. Time point specified: 266 days after commencement of treatment, after nivolumab therapy. Treatment in this sample: AdE1-LMPpoly-expanded autologous EBV-specific T-cell therapy followed by anti-PD-1 nivolumab. Their cognate antigens are unknown. Assay used: immunoSEQ multiplex PCR; TCRdb lists only in-frame clones, some missing. The sample holds tens of thousands of clones, about 80% seen once. Specimen: CD8+ T cells from blood, collected around day 240 from a patient whose treatment included autologous EBV-specific T cells and nivolumab. The source of these receptors is a man aged 35 to 55 with nasopharyngeal carcinoma.

The chain couples TRBV11-2 to TRBJ2-1; the match to TRBD2 covers 7 bases. CDR1 and CDR2 (germline): SGHAT, FQNNGV. Trimming at V came to 5 bases and at J to 5 bases, leaving 9 bases not matched to a gene. The CDR3 runs 15 residues. CDR3 loop: CASSPPGTTNNEQFF. The CDR3 bases are TGTGCCAGCAGCCCACCCGGGACTACCAACAATGAGCAGTTCTTC.

This clone is termed medium-sized. The V gene is TRBV28, the J gene TRBJ1-2; D call uncertain. Germline lookup yields CDR1 MDHEN and CDR2 SYDVKM. V was clipped by 4 bases and J by 1 base, with 10 bases between them. The CDR3 consists of 14 residues. This chain's CDR3 is CASSSGAFNYGYTF. The CDR3 DNA follows: TGTGCCAGCAGTTCCGGAGCGTTTAACTATGGCTACACCTTC.

This clone was recorded only once. The V and J genes are TRBV3-1 (or the pseudogene TRBV3-2) and TRBJ1-6; no clear D gene. The germline V and J ends were trimmed by 2 bases and 3 bases, with 5 bases remaining between them. The CDR3 runs to 14 residues. Germline CDR1 is LGHDT and CDR2 is YNNKEL (reference sequence). CDR3 nucleotide sequence: TGTGCCAGCAGCCAATCTGTCTATAATTCACCCCTCCACTTT. Translated: CASSQSVYNSPLHF.

The CDR3 nucleotides read TGTGCCAGCAGCGTAGGAGGGCAGGGTAGTCAGCCCCAGCATTTT. Encoded protein: CASSVGGQGSQPQHF. The chain employs TRBV9 and TRBJ1-5, with a tentative D call TRBD1 (5 bases). Trimming cost V 0 bases and J 6 bases, with 13 bases left between them. Germline assignment: CDR1 SGDLS and CDR2 YYNGEE. The CDR3 sequence is 15 residues long.

This chain joins TRBV6-2 or TRBV6-3 and TRBJ2-3, with 12 bases identical to TRBD2. The germline V gene has CDR1 MNHEY and CDR2 SVGEGT. V trimming: 1 base; J trimming: 2 bases; junction bases outside the gene matches: 4. This CDR3 spans 17 amino acids. The CDR3 nucleotides are TGTGCCAGCAGTTACTTCCTAGCGGGGGGGGACACAGATACGCAGTATTTT. Protein sequence: CASSYFLAGGDTDTQYF.

The chain has TRBV4-3 and TRBJ1-2; D may be TRBD1 (6 bases). The CDR3 covers 14 residues. V was shortened by 0 bases and J by 5 bases, with 10 bases between the two germline ends. CDR1 LGHNA and CDR2 YSLEER come from the germline V gene. The CDR3 here is CASSQEDRQYGYTF. CDR3 bases: TGCGCCAGCAGCCAAGAAGACAGGCAATATGGCTACACCTTC.

The rearrangement uses TRBV6-1 and TRBJ1-1; a weak D match, TRBD1 (6 bases). V was shortened by 1 base and J by 1 base, with 7 bases between the two germline ends. Looked up from germline, CDR1 is MNHNS and CDR2 is SASEGT. The CDR3 is 14 residues long. The DNA for the CDR3 is TGTGCCAGCAGTGAAGGGACAGAGAACACTGAAGCTTTCTTT. This encodes CASSEGTENTEAFF.

This clone has just one count. V gene TRBV5-4 combines with J gene TRBJ1-6, with unresolved D. Trimming pared 2 bases from V and 0 bases from J, leaving 3 bases between. CDR3 size: 14 residues. Germline V gene sequence: CDR1 SGHNT, CDR2 YYREEE (reference sequence). The CDR3 DNA reads TGTGCCAGCAGCTTTGGCTCCTATAATTCACCCCTCCACTTT. Protein product: CASSFGSYNSPLHF.

The sample holds a few counts of this clone. CDR3 loop: CASSYRLVDRTSSTDTQYF. CDR3 coding DNA: TGTGCCAGCAGCTACCGTCTAGTGGACAGGACCTCTAGCACAGATACGCAGTATTTT. V is TRBV14 and J is TRBJ2-3; 7 nucleotides line up with TRBD1. This CDR3 is 19 amino acids long. The germline V gene encodes CDR1 SGHDN and CDR2 FVKESK. V was pared by 5 bases and J by 0 bases, with 17 bases of the junction left unmatched.

This chain uses TRBV7-6 with TRBJ2-3, with D possibly matching TRBD2 (7 bases). This CDR3 region has 15 residues. Germline V gives CDR1 SGHVS, CDR2 FNYEAQ. V lost 1 base and J lost 4, with 12 bases in between. The CDR3: CASSLGGGLADTQYF. The CDR3 bases are TGTGCCAGCAGCTTAGGGGGGGGGCTAGCAGATACGCAGTATTTT.

The J gene is TRBJ2-7, the V gene TRBV6-5, with TRBD2 as a possible D gene (7 bases). V was pared by 2 bases and J by 6 bases, with 14 bases between. From germline, CDR1 is MNHEY and CDR2 SVGAGI. The CDR3 consists of 14 residues. The CDR3 bases are TGTGCCAGCAGTTACGGACTAGGGGGGAGCGAGCAGTACTTC. Translation gives CASSYGLGGSEQYF.

The genes are TRBV4-3 and TRBJ2-7; D gene uncertain. The CDR3 is made up of 14 amino acids. Deletions cut 0 bases from V and 2 bases from J, with 8 bases between. Germline CDR1 and CDR2: LGHNA and YSLEER. The CDR3 is CASSQDLPPYEQYF. CDR3 nucleotide sequence: TGCGCCAGCAGCCAAGATCTACCACCCTACGAGCAGTACTTC.

V is TRBV5-5 and J is TRBJ1-1; TRBD1 is a possible D gene (5 bases). V dropped 2 bases and J dropped 6 bases, with 14 bases sitting between them. CDR3 length: 14 amino acids. Germline-derived CDR1 and CDR2 are SGHKS and YYEKEE (reference sequence). CDR3 sequence (DNA): TGTGCCAGCAGCTTTAGGGGATCGGGCCCTGAAGCTTTCTTT. Its translation: CASSFRGSGPEAFF. The full variable domain, rest sourced from reference TRBV5-5 and TRBJ1-1, is DAGVTQSPTHLIKTRGQQVTLRCSPISGHKSVSWYQQVLGQGPQFIFQYYEKEERGRGNFPDRFSARQFPNYSSELNVNALLLGDSALYLCASSFRGSGPEAFFGQGTRLTVV.

This clone was seen a single time. CDR3 nucleotides: TGTGCCAGCAGTTTATACAATAGCAATCAGCCCCAGCATTTT. Its protein is CASSLYNSNQPQHF. The chain links TRBV27 to TRBJ1-5; D uncertain. Trimming took 1 base from V and 0 from J, leaving 4 bases between them. Germline V gene data show CDR1 as MNHEY and CDR2 as SMNVEV (reference sequence). CDR3 size: 14 residues.

The chain is built from TRBV4-1 and TRBJ2-7; TRBD1 agrees at 8 bases. The CDR3 totals 15 residues. Germline V gives CDR1 MGHRA, CDR2 YSYEKL. Trimming removed 5 bases from V and 2 bases from J; junction bases left unmatched: 8. In DNA, the CDR3 is TGCGCCAGCAGCTACCTTGGGACAGGAGCCTACGAGCAGTACTTC. The encoded protein is CASSYLGTGAYEQYF.

The chain has TRBV9 and TRBJ2-5, with 10 positions matching TRBD2. This CDR3 has 15 residues. Germline V gene lookup returns CDR1 SGDLS and CDR2 YYNGEE. The ends lost 6 bases at V and 1 base at J; junction bases unmatched: 6. The CDR3 loop is CASTQSSGGQETQYF. CDR3 coding DNA: TGTGCCAGCACCCAATCTAGCGGGGGCCAAGAGACCCAGTACTTC.

The DNA for the CDR3 is TGTGCCAGCAGTCTTGGACAGATTACCTACAATGAGCAGTTCTTC. Amino acid sequence: CASSLGQITYNEQFF. J is TRBJ2-1 and V is TRBV28, with a weak D call TRBD1 (6 bases). V dropped 5 bases and J dropped 2 bases, with 13 bases sitting between them. CDR3 length: 15 amino acids. Germline V lookup: CDR1 MDHEN, CDR2 SYDVKM.

The chain recombines TRBV6-2 or TRBV6-3 with TRBJ1-5; 7 nucleotides agree with TRBD1. The V gene end was trimmed by 6 bases and the J gene end by 2 bases; junction bases not matched to a gene: 16. The CDR3 is made up of 18 amino acids. Per the germline V gene, CDR1 is MNHEY and CDR2 is SVGEGT. CDR3 DNA sequence: TGTGCCAGCAGCACCGACAGGGCAGGATATTGGGGCAATCAGCCCCAGCATTTT. Translating gives CASSTDRAGYWGNQPQHF.

The chain is built from TRBV5-5 and TRBJ2-3, with D tentatively TRBD2 (5 bases). V lost 4 bases to trimming and J lost 2 bases, with 5 bases between them. The CDR3 spans 12 residues. Germline CDR1 is SGHKS and CDR2 is YYEKEE (reference sequence). CDR3 loop: CASSGLTDTQYF. In DNA, the CDR3 is TGTGCCAGCAGCGGACTCACAGATACGCAGTATTTT.

The CDR3: CASTAGYEQYF. The CDR3 coding sequence is TGTGCCAGTACGGCTGGCTACGAGCAGTACTTC. This chain connects TRBV19 to TRBJ2-7; D gene uncertain. V lost 7 bases and J lost 3, with 7 bases in between. Germline assignment: CDR1 LNHDA and CDR2 SQIVND (reference sequence). The CDR3 extends over 11 amino acids.

This clone was found a few times. Relative to the germline gene, one junction end is altered; a read error may explain this. The chain carries TRBV6-2 or TRBV6-3 and TRBJ2-1; D is undetermined. The CDR3 is made up of 13 amino acids. The germline CDR1 and CDR2 sequences are MNHEY and SVGEGT. CDR3 in amino acids: CASSSAESNEQFF. The CDR3 DNA sequence: TGTGCCAGCAGTTCGGCAGAATCCAATGAACAGTTCTTC.